This T cell receptor (beta chain) was captured by sequencing in a study of radiation and T cells in renal cell carcinoma. Overall study context: Nephrectomy followed 15 Gy stereotactic body radiation by 4 weeks. Points from the study as a whole: Top tumor clonotypes rose in blood 2 weeks post-radiation, then contracted.

V lost 5 bases, J lost 3 bases, and 5 bases stayed unmatched. Looked up from germline, CDR1 is SGDLS and CDR2 is YYNGEE. The CDR3 runs to 15 residues. Note on this clone: Its antigen is undetermined.

Produced via immunoSEQ multiplex PCR; TCRdb's table is partial and in-frame only. Of 160,000 or so clones detected, roughly 90% appear once; the ten largest clones hold under 15%. Regarding time point: blood 2 weeks post-SBRT. The treatment: 15 Gy SBRT to primary tumor, nephrectomy 4 weeks later. This chain links TRBV9 with TRBJ1-4; 9 nucleotides agree with TRBD1. Sequencing used blood, obtained from a patient whose treatment included radiotherapy and nephrectomy. The receptor was isolated from a woman in her fifties or sixties with renal cell carcinoma. The CDR3 sequence: CASSYGTGSNEKLFF. CDR3 nucleotide sequence: TGTGCCAGCAGTTATGGGACAGGGTCTAATGAAAAACTGTTTTTT.